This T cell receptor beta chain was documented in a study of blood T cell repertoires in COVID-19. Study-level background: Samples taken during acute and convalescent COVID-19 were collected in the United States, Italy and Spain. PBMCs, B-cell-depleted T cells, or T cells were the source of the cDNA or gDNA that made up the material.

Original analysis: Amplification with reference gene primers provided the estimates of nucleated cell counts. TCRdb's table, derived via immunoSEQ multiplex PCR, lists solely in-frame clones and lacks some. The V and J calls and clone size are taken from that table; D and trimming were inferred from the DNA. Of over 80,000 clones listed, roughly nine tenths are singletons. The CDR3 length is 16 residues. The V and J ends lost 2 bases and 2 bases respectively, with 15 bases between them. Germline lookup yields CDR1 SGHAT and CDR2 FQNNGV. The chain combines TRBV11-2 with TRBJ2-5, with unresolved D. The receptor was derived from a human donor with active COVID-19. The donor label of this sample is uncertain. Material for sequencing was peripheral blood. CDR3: CASSLNPLNQQETQYF. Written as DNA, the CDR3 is TGTGCCAGCAGCTTAAATCCCTTAAACCAGCAAGAGACCCAGTACTTC.